This T cell receptor beta chain was retrieved from a study of technical replicates of blood from a handful of donors. The CDR3 length is 13 residues. The germline V and J ends were trimmed by 5 bases and 5 bases, with 10 bases remaining between them. Germline CDR1 MDHEN, CDR2 SYDVKM. Profiled with immunoSEQ multiplex PCR; TCRdb holds only in-frame clones, not every one. Among more than 90,000 clones listed, almost 96% were seen once. This receptor was taken from a human donor in good health. This chain connects TRBV28 to TRBJ1-5; possible D gene TRBD1, 5 bases. Sequenced input: T cells isolated from PBMCs. CDR3 residues: CASSGHLDQPQHF. The CDR3 bases are TGTGCCAGCAGTGGACACTTAGATCAGCCCCAGCATTTT.